This T cell receptor beta chain was captured in a study of cytomegalovirus exposure and HLA in healthy donors. Study details: Across around 400 genotyped donors, about 86% landed in the Caucasian-associated ancestry cluster.

Study-level points and caveats: Among TCR beta chains, those listed as cytomegalovirus-associated numbered approximately 150. Several top significant clusters appeared, in a later analysis, to be linked to common viral pathogens.

With 6 bases clipped from V and 8 bases from J, the junction kept 4 bases outside the gene matches. In germline, CDR1 is SGHTA, CDR2 FQGNSA. This CDR3 region has 12 residues. For this clone: Its matching antigen is unknown.

The PCR had 60 Vbeta and 13 Jbeta primers. The repertoire was sequenced with immunoSEQ multiplex PCR; TCRdb's copy has only in-frame clones and lacks some. The data contain over 95,000 clones, approximately 76% of them singletons. Source material: PBMCs. The TCR comes from a man in his forties in good health and CMV-seronegative. The chain uses TRBV7-2 and TRBJ2-1; TRBD1 agrees at 7 bases. The CDR3 is CASRDRVHEQFF. In nucleotides, the CDR3 is TGTGCCAGCAGAGACAGGGTCCATGAGCAGTTCTTC.